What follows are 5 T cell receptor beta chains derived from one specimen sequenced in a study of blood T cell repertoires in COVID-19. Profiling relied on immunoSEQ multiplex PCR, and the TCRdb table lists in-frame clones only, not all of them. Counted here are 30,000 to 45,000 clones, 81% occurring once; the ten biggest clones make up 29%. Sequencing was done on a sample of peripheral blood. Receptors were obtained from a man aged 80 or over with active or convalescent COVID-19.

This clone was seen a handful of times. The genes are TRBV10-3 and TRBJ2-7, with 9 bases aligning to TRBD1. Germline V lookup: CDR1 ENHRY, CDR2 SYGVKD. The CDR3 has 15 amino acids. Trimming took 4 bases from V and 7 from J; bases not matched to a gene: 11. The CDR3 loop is CAISGTGDSESEQYF. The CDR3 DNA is TGTGCCATCAGTGGGACAGGGGATTCTGAGAGTGAGCAGTACTTC.

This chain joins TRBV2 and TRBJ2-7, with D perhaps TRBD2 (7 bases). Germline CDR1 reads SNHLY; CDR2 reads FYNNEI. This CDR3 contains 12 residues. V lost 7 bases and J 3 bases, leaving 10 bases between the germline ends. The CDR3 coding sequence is TGTGCCAGCATCGGGGGGCGCTACGAGCAGTACTTC. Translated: CASIGGRYEQYF. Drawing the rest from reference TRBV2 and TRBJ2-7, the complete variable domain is EPEVTQTPSHQVTQMGQEVILRCVPISNHLYFYWYRQILGQKVEFLVSFYNNEISEKSEIFDDQFSVERPDGSNFTLKIRSTKLEDSAMYFCASIGGRYEQYFGPGTRLTVT.

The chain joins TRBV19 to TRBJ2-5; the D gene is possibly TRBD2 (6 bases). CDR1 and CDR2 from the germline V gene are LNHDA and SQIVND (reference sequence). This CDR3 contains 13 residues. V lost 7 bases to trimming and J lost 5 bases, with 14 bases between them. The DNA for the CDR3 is TGTGCCAGTACCCCGGGGGTACCGGAGACCCAGTACTTC. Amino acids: CASTPGVPETQYF.

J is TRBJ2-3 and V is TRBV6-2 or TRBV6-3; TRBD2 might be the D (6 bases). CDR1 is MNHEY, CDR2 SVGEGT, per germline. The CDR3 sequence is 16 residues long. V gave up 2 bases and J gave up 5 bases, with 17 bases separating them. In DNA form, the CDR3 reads TGTGCCAGCAGTTACCAACCGGGACCGGAGGGAGATACGCAGTATTTT. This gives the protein CASSYQPGPEGDTQYF.

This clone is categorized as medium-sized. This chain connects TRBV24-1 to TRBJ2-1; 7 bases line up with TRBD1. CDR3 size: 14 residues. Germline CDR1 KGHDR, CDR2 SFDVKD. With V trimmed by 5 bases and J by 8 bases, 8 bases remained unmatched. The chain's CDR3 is CATSVGTAFDEQFF. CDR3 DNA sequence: TGTGCCACCAGTGTCGGGACAGCTTTTGATGAGCAGTTCTTC.